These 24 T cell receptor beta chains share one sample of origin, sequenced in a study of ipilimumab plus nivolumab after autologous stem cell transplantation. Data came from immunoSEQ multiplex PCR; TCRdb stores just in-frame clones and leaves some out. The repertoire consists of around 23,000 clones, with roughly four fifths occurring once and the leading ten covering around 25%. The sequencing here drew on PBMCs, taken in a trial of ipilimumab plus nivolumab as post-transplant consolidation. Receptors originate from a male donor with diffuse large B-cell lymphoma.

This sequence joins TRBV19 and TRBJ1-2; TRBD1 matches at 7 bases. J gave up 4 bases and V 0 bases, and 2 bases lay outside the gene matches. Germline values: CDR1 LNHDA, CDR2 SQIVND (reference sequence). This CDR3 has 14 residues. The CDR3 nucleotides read TGTGCCAGTAGTATAGATGACAGGGTCTATGGCTACACCTTC. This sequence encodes CASSIDDRVYGYTF.

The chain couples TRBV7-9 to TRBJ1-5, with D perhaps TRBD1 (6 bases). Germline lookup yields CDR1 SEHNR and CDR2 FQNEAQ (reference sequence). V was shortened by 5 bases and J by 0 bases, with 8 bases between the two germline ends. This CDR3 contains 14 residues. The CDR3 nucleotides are TGTGCCAGCAGCCGGACAGATAGCAATCAGCCCCAGCATTTT. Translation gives CASSRTDSNQPQHF.

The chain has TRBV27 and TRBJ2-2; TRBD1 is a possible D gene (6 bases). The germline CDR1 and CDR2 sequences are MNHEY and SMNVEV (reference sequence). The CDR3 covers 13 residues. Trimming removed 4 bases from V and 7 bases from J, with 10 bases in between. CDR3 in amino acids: CASSSGQYGELFF. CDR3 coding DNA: TGTGCCAGCAGTTCCGGACAGTACGGGGAGCTGTTTTTT.

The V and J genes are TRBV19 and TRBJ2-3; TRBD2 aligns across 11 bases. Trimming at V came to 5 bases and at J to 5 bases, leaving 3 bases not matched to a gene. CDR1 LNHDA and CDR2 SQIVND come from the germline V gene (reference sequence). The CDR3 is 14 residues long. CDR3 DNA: TGTGCCAGTAGTCCTAGCGGGAGGAAAGATACGCAGTATTTT. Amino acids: CASSPSGRKDTQYF.

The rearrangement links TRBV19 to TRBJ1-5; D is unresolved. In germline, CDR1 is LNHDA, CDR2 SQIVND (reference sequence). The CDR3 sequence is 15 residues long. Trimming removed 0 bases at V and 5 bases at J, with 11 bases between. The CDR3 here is CASSIDLGKDQPQHF. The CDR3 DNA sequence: TGTGCCAGTAGTATAGATCTCGGGAAGGATCAGCCCCAGCATTTT.

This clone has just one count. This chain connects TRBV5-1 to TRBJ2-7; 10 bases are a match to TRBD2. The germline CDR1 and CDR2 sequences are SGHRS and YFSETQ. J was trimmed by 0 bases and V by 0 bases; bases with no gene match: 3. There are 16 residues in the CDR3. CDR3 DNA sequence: TGCGCCAGCAGCTTGGCTAGCGGGGGAAGCTCCTACGAGCAGTACTTC. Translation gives CASSLASGGSSYEQYF. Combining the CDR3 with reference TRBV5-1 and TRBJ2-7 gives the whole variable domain KAGVTQTPRYLIKTRGQQVTLSCSPISGHRSVSWYQQTPGQGLQFLFEYFSETQRNKGNFPGRFSGRQFSNSRSEMNVSTLELGDSALYLCASSLASGGSSYEQYFGPGTRLTVT.

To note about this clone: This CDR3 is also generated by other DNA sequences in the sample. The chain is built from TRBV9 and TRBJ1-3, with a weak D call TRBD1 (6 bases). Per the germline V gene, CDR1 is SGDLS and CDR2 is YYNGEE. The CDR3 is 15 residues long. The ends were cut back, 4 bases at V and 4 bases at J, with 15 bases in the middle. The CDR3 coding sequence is TGTGCCAGCAGCCCCCAAGGGGGATCGGGAAACACCATATATTTT. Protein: CASSPQGGSGNTIYF.

This CDR3 is CASSSRSSYEQYF. The CDR3 bases are TGTGCCAGCAGCTCTAGGTCATCCTACGAGCAGTACTTC. The V call is TRBV7-2, the J call TRBJ2-7; D not certain. Germline loops: CDR1 SGHTA, CDR2 FQGNSA. V was clipped by 4 bases and J by 1 base, with 8 bases between them. The CDR3 runs to 13 residues.

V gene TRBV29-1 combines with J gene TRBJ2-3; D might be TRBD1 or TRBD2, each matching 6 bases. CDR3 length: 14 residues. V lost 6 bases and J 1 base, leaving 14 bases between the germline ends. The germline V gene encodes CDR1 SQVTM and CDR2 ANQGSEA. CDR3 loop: CSVGGGGGTDTQYF. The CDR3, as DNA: TGCAGCGTCGGAGGGGGAGGTGGCACAGATACGCAGTATTTT.

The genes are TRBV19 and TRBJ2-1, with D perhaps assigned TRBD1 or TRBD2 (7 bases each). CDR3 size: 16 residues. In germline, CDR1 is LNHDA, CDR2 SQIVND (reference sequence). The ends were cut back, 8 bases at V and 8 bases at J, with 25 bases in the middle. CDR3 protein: CASSKGAGVSIDEQFF. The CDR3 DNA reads TGTGCCAGTTCGAAGGGGGCGGGAGTTAGTATAGATGAGCAGTTCTTC.

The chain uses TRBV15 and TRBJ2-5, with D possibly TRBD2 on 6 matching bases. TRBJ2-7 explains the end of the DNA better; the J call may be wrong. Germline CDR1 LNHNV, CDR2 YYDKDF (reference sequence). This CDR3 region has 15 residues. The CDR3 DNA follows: TGTGCCACCAGCAAGGCACCGGGAGATCTTGACGAGCAGTACTTC. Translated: CATSKAPGDLDEQYF.

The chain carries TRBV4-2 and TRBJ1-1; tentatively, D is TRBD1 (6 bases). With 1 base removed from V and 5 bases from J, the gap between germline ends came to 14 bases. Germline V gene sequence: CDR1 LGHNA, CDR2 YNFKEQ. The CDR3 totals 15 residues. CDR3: CASSQVGGLRTEAFF. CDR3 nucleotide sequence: TGTGCCAGCAGCCAAGTGGGGGGCTTGAGGACTGAAGCTTTCTTT.

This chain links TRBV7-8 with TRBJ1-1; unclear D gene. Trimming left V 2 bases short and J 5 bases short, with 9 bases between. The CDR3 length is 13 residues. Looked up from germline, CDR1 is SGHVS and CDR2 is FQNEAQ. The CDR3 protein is CASSLSLQTEAFF. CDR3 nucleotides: TGTGCCAGCAGCTTAAGCCTTCAGACTGAAGCTTTCTTT.

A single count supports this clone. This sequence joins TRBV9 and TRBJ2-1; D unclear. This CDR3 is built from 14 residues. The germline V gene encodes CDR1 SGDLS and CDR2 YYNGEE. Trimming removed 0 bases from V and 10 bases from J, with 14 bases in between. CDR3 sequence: CASSVGTGSREQFF. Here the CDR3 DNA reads TGTGCCAGCAGCGTAGGAACCGGATCTCGGGAGCAGTTCTTC.

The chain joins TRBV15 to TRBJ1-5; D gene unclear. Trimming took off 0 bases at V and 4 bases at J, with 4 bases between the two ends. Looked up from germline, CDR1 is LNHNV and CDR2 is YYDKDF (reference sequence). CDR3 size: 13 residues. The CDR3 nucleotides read TGTGCCACCAGCAGAGATCTGAATCAGCCCCAGCATTTT. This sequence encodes CATSRDLNQPQHF. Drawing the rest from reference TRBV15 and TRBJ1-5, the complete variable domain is DAMVIQNPRYQVTQFGKPVTLSCSQTLNHNVMYWYQQKSSQAPKLLFHYYDKDFNNEADTPDNFQSRRPNTSFCFLDIRSPGLGDTAMYLCATSRDLNQPQHFGDGTRLSIL.

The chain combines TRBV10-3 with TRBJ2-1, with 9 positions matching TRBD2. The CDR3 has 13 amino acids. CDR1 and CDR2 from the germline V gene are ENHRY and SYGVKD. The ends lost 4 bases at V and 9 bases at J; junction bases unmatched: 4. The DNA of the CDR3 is TGTGCCATCAGTGTAGCGGGAGACGGTGAGCAGTTCTTC. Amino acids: CAISVAGDGEQFF.

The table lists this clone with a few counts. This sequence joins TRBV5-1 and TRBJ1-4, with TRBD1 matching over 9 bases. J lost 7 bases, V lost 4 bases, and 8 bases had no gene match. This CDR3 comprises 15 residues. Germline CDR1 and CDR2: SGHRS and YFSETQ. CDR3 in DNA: TGCGCCAGCAGCGTAACAGGGGGCGTTGGTGAAAAACTGTTTTTT. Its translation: CASSVTGGVGEKLFF.

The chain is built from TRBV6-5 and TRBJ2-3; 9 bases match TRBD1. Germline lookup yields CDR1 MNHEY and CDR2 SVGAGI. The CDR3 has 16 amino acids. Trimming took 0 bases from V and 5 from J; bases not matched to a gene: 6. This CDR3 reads CASSYSKTGGQDTQYF. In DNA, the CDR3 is TGTGCCAGCAGTTACTCGAAGACAGGGGGACAAGATACGCAGTATTTT.

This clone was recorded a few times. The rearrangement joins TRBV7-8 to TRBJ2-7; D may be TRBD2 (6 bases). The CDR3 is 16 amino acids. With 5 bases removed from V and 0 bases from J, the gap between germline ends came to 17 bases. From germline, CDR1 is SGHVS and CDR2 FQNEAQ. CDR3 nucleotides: TGTGCCAGCAGCATACGACTAGGGCGGGACTCCTACGAGCAGTACTTC. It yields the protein CASSIRLGRDSYEQYF.

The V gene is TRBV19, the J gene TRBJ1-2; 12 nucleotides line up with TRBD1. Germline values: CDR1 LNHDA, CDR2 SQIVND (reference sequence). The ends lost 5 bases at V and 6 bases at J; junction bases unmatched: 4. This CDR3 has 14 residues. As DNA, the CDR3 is TGTGCCAGTAGTCGGGGACAGGGGGCAGATGGCTACACCTTC. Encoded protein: CASSRGQGADGYTF. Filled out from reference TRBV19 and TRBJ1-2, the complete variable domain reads DGGITQSPKYLFRKEGQNVTLSCEQNLNHDAMYWYRQDPGQGLRLIYYSQIVNDFQKGDIAEGYSVSREKKESFPLTVTSAQKNPTAFYLCASSRGQGADGYTFGSGTRLTVV.

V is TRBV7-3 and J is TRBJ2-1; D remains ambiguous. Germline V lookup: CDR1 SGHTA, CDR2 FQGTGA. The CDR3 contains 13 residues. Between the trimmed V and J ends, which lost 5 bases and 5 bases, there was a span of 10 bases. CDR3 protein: CASSTRYDNEQFF. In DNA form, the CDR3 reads TGTGCCAGCAGCACCCGATACGACAATGAGCAGTTCTTC.

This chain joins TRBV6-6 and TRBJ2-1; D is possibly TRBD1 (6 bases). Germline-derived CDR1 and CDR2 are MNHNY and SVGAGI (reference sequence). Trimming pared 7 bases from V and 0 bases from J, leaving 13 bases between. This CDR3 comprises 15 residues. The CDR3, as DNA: TGTGCCAGCACCGAATCGGGACACTCCTACAATGAGCAGTTCTTC. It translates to CASTESGHSYNEQFF.

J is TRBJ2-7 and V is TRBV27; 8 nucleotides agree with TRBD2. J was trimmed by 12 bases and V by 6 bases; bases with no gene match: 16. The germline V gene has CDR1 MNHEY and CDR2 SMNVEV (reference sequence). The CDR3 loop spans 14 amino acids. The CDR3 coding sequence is TGTGCCAGCAGCGACCCAATGGTAGCGGGGACACTGTACTTC. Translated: CASSDPMVAGTLYF.

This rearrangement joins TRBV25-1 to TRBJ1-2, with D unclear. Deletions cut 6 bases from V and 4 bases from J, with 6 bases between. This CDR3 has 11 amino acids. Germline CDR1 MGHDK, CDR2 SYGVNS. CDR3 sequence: CASSSSYGYTF. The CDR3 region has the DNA TGTGCCAGCAGCTCAAGCTATGGCTACACCTTC.